The clone carrying this T cell receptor beta chain was detected only a few times. Its target is not known. This record belongs to a study of T cell responses to AZD1222 COVID-19 vaccine. Per the germline V gene, CDR1 is KGHSH and CDR2 is LQKENI. The CDR3 is 17 residues long. V lost 4 bases and J lost 9, with 22 bases in between. The data were produced by immunoSEQ multiplex PCR, yet TCRdb's version contains in-frame clones alone and is incomplete. The repertoire holds over 35,000 clones, with around three quarters as singletons. General observations from the study: With dominance at 160-218 and 743-854, vaccine-associated CD4 TCRs spanned spike. Regions left unmutated in variants are reportedly the target of nearly half of spike-specific TCRs. No day 14 peak samples; only post-peak repertoires were characterized.

This TCR was recovered from an adult who received the MenACWY meningococcal vaccine as a control. The chain combines TRBV18 with TRBJ1-6; perhaps TRBD1 as D (6 bases). The sequenced sample was peripheral blood, obtained 28 days after the second dose of the MenACWY control vaccine. The CDR3 nucleotides are TGTGCCAGCTCACTCTCCGCGGTGGCAGGGGTCAGTTCACCCCTCCACTTT. Translating it yields CASSLSAVAGVSSPLHF.